What follows are 28 T cell receptor beta chains derived from one specimen sequenced in a study of long-term antiretroviral therapy in people with HIV. immunoSEQ v3.0 was run at survey level. Sequenced by immunoSEQ multiplex PCR; TCRdb stores in-frame clones only, minus some. The repertoire holds 30,000 to 50,000 clones, 86% seen once, with about 4% in the top ten. The source was unsorted PBMCs, collected 1.2 years after starting antiretroviral therapy. These receptor sequences come from a woman in her forties or fifties with HIV.

This sequence joins TRBV19 and TRBJ1-5, with D maybe TRBD1 (6 bases). The V end was cut by 1 base, the J end by 5 bases, with 12 bases between. The CDR3 extends over 15 amino acids. Looked up from germline, CDR1 is LNHDA and CDR2 is SQIVND (reference sequence). CDR3 bases: TGTGCCAGTAGTATAGGTCACAGGGCAGATCAGCCCCAGCATTTT. Protein: CASSIGHRADQPQHF. The full variable domain, completed using reference TRBV19 and TRBJ1-5, is DGGITQSPKYLFRKEGQNVTLSCEQNLNHDAMYWYRQDPGQGLRLIYYSQIVNDFQKGDIAEGYSVSREKKESFPLTVTSAQKNPTAFYLCASSIGHRADQPQHFGDGTRLSIL.

This chain links TRBV4-1 with TRBJ2-7; D ambiguous. The germline V gene has CDR1 MGHRA and CDR2 YSYEKL. Trimming removed 1 base from V and 4 bases from J, with 5 bases in between. CDR3 length equals 12 residues. The CDR3 nucleotides are TGCGCCAGCAGCCAAGGGGGATACGAGCAGTACTTC. It specifies CASSQGGYEQYF.

The CDR3 sequence is CASQRGGQDEQFF. The CDR3, as DNA: TGCGCCAGTCAGCGGGGGGGCCAGGATGAGCAGTTCTTC. The V call is TRBV5-1, the J call TRBJ2-1, with 10 bases matching TRBD2. Germline V CDR1 and CDR2: SGHRS, YFSETQ. V trimming: 8 bases; J trimming: 8 bases; junction bases outside the gene matches: 7. CDR3 length equals 13 residues.

V and J are TRBV6-5 and TRBJ1-1, with D maybe TRBD1 (6 bases). The CDR3 has 13 residues. V lost 2 bases to trimming and J lost 4 bases, with 8 bases between them. CDR1 and CDR2 from the germline V gene are MNHEY and SVGAGI. The CDR3 DNA is TGTGCCAGCAGTTACCAGGGGATCACTGAAGCTTTCTTT. Its translation: CASSYQGITEAFF.

This sequence joins TRBV5-1 and TRBJ2-2; 10 positions agree with TRBD1. V gave up 4 bases and J gave up 1 base; unmatched junction bases: 4. The CDR3 consists of 16 residues. Looked up from germline, CDR1 is SGHRS and CDR2 is YFSETQ. CDR3 DNA: TGCGCCAGCAGCCTGGGGACAGGGGAGAACACCGGGGAGCTGTTTTTT. Protein: CASSLGTGENTGELFF.

V usage is TRBV5-1 and J usage is TRBJ2-5; 11 bases fit TRBD1. This CDR3 comprises 16 residues. Germline V gives CDR1 SGHRS, CDR2 YFSETQ. The V and J ends lost 0 bases and 2 bases, in that order; junction bases with no gene match: 3. In DNA form, the CDR3 reads TGCGCCAGCAGCTTGGGCGGGACAGGGGGGCAAGAGACCCAGTACTTC. Translating it yields CASSLGGTGGQETQYF. The entire variable domain, with the rest obtained from reference TRBV5-1 and TRBJ2-5, is as follows: KAGVTQTPRYLIKTRGQQVTLSCSPISGHRSVSWYQQTPGQGLQFLFEYFSETQRNKGNFPGRFSGRQFSNSRSEMNVSTLELGDSALYLCASSLGGTGGQETQYFGPGTRLLVL.

For this clone: One end of the junction varies from germline; a read error may be responsible. V is TRBV12-5 and J is TRBJ2-5, with TRBD2 matching 11 bases. The germline CDR1 and CDR2 sequences are LGHNT and FRNRAP. The CDR3 totals 15 residues. CDR3: CASGLGLAEQETQYF. The CDR3 DNA is TGTGCTAGTGGGTTGGGACTAGCGGAGCAAGAGACCCAGTACTTC.

This chain links TRBV15 with TRBJ2-7, with TRBD1 matching 8 bases. Germline lookup yields CDR1 LNHNV and CDR2 YYDKDF (reference sequence). This CDR3 is built from 12 residues. With 3 bases clipped from V and 5 bases from J, the junction kept 0 bases outside the gene matches. CDR3 nucleotides: TGTGCCACCAGCAGGACAGGGGACGAGCAGTACTTC. As protein: CATSRTGDEQYF.

The CDR3 sequence is CASSASPGQNSPLHF. The CDR3 DNA follows: TGTGCCAGCAGTGCGAGTCCGGGACAGAATTCACCCCTCCACTTT. This chain joins TRBV6-1 and TRBJ1-6; 7 nucleotides agree with TRBD1. Germline V gives CDR1 MNHNS, CDR2 SASEGT. The CDR3 consists of 15 residues. V dropped 4 bases and J dropped 7; count of bases not matched to a gene: 7.

This chain connects TRBV5-1 to TRBJ1-1; 9 nucleotides match TRBD1. The CDR3 consists of 16 residues. CDR1 is SGHRS and CDR2 is YFSETQ in the germline V gene. V shed 2 bases and J 4 bases; nucleotides not matched to a gene: 9. Written as DNA, the CDR3 is TGCGCCAGCAGCTTACAGGGGGCGAGAGAGGGCACTGAAGCTTTCTTT. It is translated as CASSLQGAREGTEAFF.

This clone is a singleton in its sample. The chain employs TRBV5-1 and TRBJ1-3, with TRBD1 matching over 11 bases. The germline CDR1 and CDR2 sequences are SGHRS and YFSETQ. V lost 7 bases, J lost 3 bases, and 6 bases stayed unmatched. This CDR3 has 15 amino acids. DNA for the CDR3: TGCGCCAGCCAAAGGACAGGGGGCAGTGGAAACACCATATATTTT. Translating it yields CASQRTGGSGNTIYF.

This chain uses TRBV14 with TRBJ1-1, with no clear D. The V end lost 2 bases, the J end lost 7 bases, and 11 bases lay between the germline ends. This CDR3 is 13 amino acids long. CDR1 and CDR2 (germline): SGHDN, FVKESK. The CDR3 is CASSQKGRVEAFF. The CDR3 nucleotides are TGTGCCAGCAGCCAAAAAGGGAGAGTTGAAGCTTTCTTT.

CDR3 in DNA: TGTGCCAGCAGCTTGGGAAGGGATCGAGGCTACACCTTC. It yields the protein CASSLGRDRGYTF. J is TRBJ1-2 and V is TRBV5-4; no clear D. Germline CDR1 reads SGHNT; CDR2 reads YYREEE (reference sequence). The ends were cut back, 0 bases at V and 8 bases at J, with 11 bases in the middle. There are 13 residues in the CDR3.

J is TRBJ1-5 and V is TRBV7-6; D unresolved. Trimming took 1 base from V and 0 from J, leaving 7 bases between them. The CDR3 consists of 15 residues. Germline V gives CDR1 SGHVS, CDR2 FNYEAQ. The CDR3 here is CASSLGPFSNQPQHF. In nucleotides, the CDR3 is TGTGCCAGCAGCTTAGGCCCGTTTAGCAATCAGCCCCAGCATTTT.

This chain connects TRBV15 to TRBJ2-7; D is ambiguous. The CDR3 is 13 residues long. The germline V and J ends were trimmed by 0 bases and 4 bases, with 7 bases remaining between them. The germline gives CDR1 LNHNV, CDR2 YYDKDF (reference sequence). The CDR3 DNA is TGTGCCACCAGCAGAGAATATGGGTACGAGCAGTACTTC. It translates to CATSREYGYEQYF.

The chain links TRBV5-6 to TRBJ1-4, with a possible D match to TRBD1 (5 bases). V was shortened by 3 bases and J by 5 bases, with 17 bases between the two germline ends. The CDR3 is 16 amino acids. Germline-derived CDR1 and CDR2 are SGHDT and YYEEEE. The CDR3 protein is CASSWSYQGLNEKLFF. CDR3 DNA sequence: TGTGCCAGCAGCTGGTCTTACCAGGGCCTAAATGAAAAACTGTTTTTT.

J is TRBJ1-2 and V is TRBV5-1; the D gene is possibly TRBD1 (6 bases). Germline CDR1 is SGHRS and CDR2 is YFSETQ. CDR3 length equals 13 residues. Trimming took off 4 bases at V and 2 bases at J, with 9 bases between the two ends. The DNA of the CDR3 is TGCGCCAGCAGCCGACAGGAGAACTATGGCTACACCTTC. It specifies CASSRQENYGYTF.

The J gene is TRBJ2-3, the V gene TRBV5-1; TRBD2 matches 8 bases. The germline V gene encodes CDR1 SGHRS and CDR2 YFSETQ. Germline trimming cut 0 bases from V and 4 bases from J; bases unmatched to any gene: 4. The CDR3 is made up of 15 amino acids. The CDR3 DNA sequence: TGCGCCAGCAGCTTGGAAGCGGGGGAACCAGATACGCAGTATTTT. Translation: CASSLEAGEPDTQYF.

The J gene is TRBJ2-2, the V gene TRBV19, with D possibly TRBD2 on 8 matching bases. Germline assignment: CDR1 LNHDA and CDR2 SQIVND (reference sequence). CDR3 length: 17 residues. Trimming took 3 bases from V and 3 from J, leaving 17 bases between them. CDR3: CASSIQGGTRYTGELFF. The CDR3 nucleotides read TGTGCCAGTAGTATTCAGGGGGGGACTAGATACACCGGGGAGCTGTTTTTT.

This chain connects TRBV29-1 to TRBJ2-3, with 7 bases fitting TRBD2. V lost 7 bases and J lost 1; bases outside the gene matches: 8. Looked up from germline, CDR1 is SQVTM and CDR2 is ANQGSEA. The CDR3 runs to 14 residues. CDR3 loop: CSGTGGVRTDTQYF. The CDR3, as DNA: TGCAGCGGGACGGGGGGAGTCCGCACAGATACGCAGTATTTT.

V gene TRBV2 combines with J gene TRBJ1-1; D possibly corresponds to TRBD1 (6 bases). The CDR3 covers 14 residues. Trimming took off 7 bases at V and 0 bases at J, with 12 bases between the two ends. CDR1 is SNHLY, CDR2 FYNNEI, per germline. CDR3 in DNA: TGTGCCAGCACCGGACAGTTGATGAACACTGAAGCTTTCTTT. Protein product: CASTGQLMNTEAFF.

V usage is TRBV5-6 and J usage is TRBJ1-2; 10 nucleotides line up with TRBD1. Germline CDR1 SGHDT, CDR2 YYEEEE. V was clipped by 4 bases and J by 3 bases; unmatched bases: 3. The CDR3 contains 14 residues. The chain's CDR3 is CASSPGTGDYGYTF. The DNA of the CDR3 is TGTGCCAGCAGCCCCGGGACAGGGGACTATGGCTACACCTTC.

The chain carries TRBV30 and TRBJ1-2, with TRBD1 identical over 10 bases. The junction had 12 bases not matched to a gene; V was cut back by 7 bases and J by 7 bases. CDR3 length: 14 residues. Germline-derived CDR1 and CDR2 are GTSNPN and SVGIG (reference sequence). CDR3 sequence (DNA): TGTGCCTCACGAGAGACAGGGGGCATTGGTGGCTACACCTTC. The encoded protein is CASRETGGIGGYTF.

This clone was detected a few times. This chain links TRBV18 with TRBJ2-5, with D hard to call. There are 12 residues in the CDR3. Deletions cut 2 bases from V and 4 bases from J, with 5 bases between. Germline V gene data show CDR1 as KGHSH and CDR2 as LQKENI. CDR3 in amino acids: CASSPTGETQYF. The DNA for the CDR3 is TGTGCCAGCTCACCAACGGGAGAGACCCAGTACTTC.

This chain uses TRBV5-6 with TRBJ1-5, with D uncertain. V was pared by 6 bases and J by 6 bases, with 25 bases between. The CDR3 loop spans 17 amino acids. CDR1 SGHDT and CDR2 YYEEEE come from the germline V gene. This CDR3 reads CASTREGNSWPGQPQHF. The CDR3 DNA is TGTGCCAGCACTCGGGAAGGGAACAGTTGGCCCGGTCAGCCCCAGCATTTT.

This chain connects TRBV6-1 to TRBJ1-5; no clear D. The CDR3 covers 14 residues. Germline V gene sequence: CDR1 MNHNS, CDR2 SASEGT. Trimming stripped 1 base from V and 4 bases from J, with 8 bases between. CDR3 DNA: TGTGCCAGCAGTGAAGGATTCCCAAATCAGCCCCAGCATTTT. Encoded protein: CASSEGFPNQPQHF.

This clone has more than one count but fewer than ten. The V and J genes are TRBV2 and TRBJ1-5, with TRBD1 matching over 7 bases. CDR1 and CDR2 (germline): SNHLY, FYNNEI. This CDR3 contains 13 residues. The J segment lost 9 bases and the V segment lost 5 bases, leaving 7 bases of the junction unmatched. The CDR3 here is CASSPDRVWPQHF. CDR3 sequence (DNA): TGTGCCAGCAGTCCCGACAGGGTTTGGCCCCAGCATTTT.

V and J are TRBV6-5 and TRBJ2-3; D gene uncertain. The ends were cut back, 0 bases at V and 4 bases at J, with 5 bases in the middle. This CDR3 comprises 13 residues. Germline loops: CDR1 MNHEY, CDR2 SVGAGI. The CDR3 loop is CASSYSIADTQYF. DNA for the CDR3: TGTGCCAGCAGTTACTCGATCGCAGATACGCAGTATTTT.